The present T cell receptor (beta chain) was sequenced within a study of vaccination effects on CD4 cells after COVID-19. The overall study: Two doses of either BNT162b2 or mRNA-1273 were given to each participant.

This CDR3 is 13 amino acids long. V was clipped by 4 bases and J by 10 bases; unmatched bases: 11. CDR1 and CDR2 (germline): SGHRS, YFSETQ. Peptide-pool stimulation followed by sequencing identified expanded antigen-specific CD4+ clonotypes in the ViraFEST assay. CD4+ T cell isolation took place after about 11 days of culture. Using immunoSEQ multiplex PCR, the repertoire was profiled, and TCRdb retains in-frame clones only, with some absent. The data contain more than 25,000 clones, 55% to 75% of them singletons. This clone was detected only a few times. Its target is not known. This receptor was obtained from a human donor who received a COVID-19 vaccine. The chain uses TRBV5-1 and TRBJ2-7, with 7 bases aligning to TRBD1. The starting material was CD4+ T cells from PBMCs cultured with HCoV-229E spike peptides, obtained before COVID-19 vaccination. The CDR3 loop reads CASSPDSDRPQYF. Here the CDR3 DNA reads TGCGCCAGCAGCCCGGATTCGGACAGGCCCCAGTACTTC. Filled out from reference TRBV5-1 and TRBJ2-7, the complete variable domain reads KAGVTQTPRYLIKTRGQQVTLSCSPISGHRSVSWYQQTPGQGLQFLFEYFSETQRNKGNFPGRFSGRQFSNSRSEMNVSTLELGDSALYLCASSPDSDRPQYFGPGTRLTVT.